Listed here is a single T cell receptor beta chain. The sample comes from a study of T cell responses to AZD1222 COVID-19 vaccine. The CDR3 is 13 residues long. Germline V CDR1 and CDR2: MGHDK, SYGVNS. The trim removed 6 bases at V and 3 bases at J, leaving 3 bases unmatched. Using immunoSEQ multiplex PCR, the repertoire was profiled, and TCRdb retains in-frame clones only, with some absent. The sample shows about 140,000 clones, around 89% of them seen only once. V and J are TRBV25-1 and TRBJ2-7; 9 nucleotides line up with TRBD1. The sequence was collected from an adult in good health. Here the sequenced sample was peripheral blood, taken on day 0 of AZD1222 vaccination. The chain's CDR3 is CASRGTGIYEQYF. CDR3 nucleotide sequence: TGTGCCAGCAGGGGGACAGGGATCTACGAGCAGTACTTC.